In this sample, the clone carrying this TCR beta chain turned up a few times. Its antigen is not identified. The sample comes from a study of high-grade serous ovarian cancer treatment subgroups. Generated by immunoSEQ multiplex PCR, the TCRdb table keeps only in-frame clones and is missing some. Seen here are about 4,300 clones, 65% to 90% observed once, and the top ten hold 4.9%. Findings and caveats of the study: These tumor repertoires lack spatial information from bulk sequencing.

V lost 5 bases, J lost 5 bases, and 6 bases stayed unmatched. Germline CDR1 and CDR2: SGHAT and FQNNGV. This CDR3 spans 15 amino acids. Tumor samples were obtained before definitive surgery or chemotherapy. The sample taken for sequencing was tumor tissue. This TCR came from a human donor with high-grade serous ovarian cancer. The chain has TRBV11-2 and TRBJ2-2; 9 bases are a match to TRBD2. The CDR3 spells CASSLSGGSTGELFF. DNA of the CDR3: TGTGCCAGCAGCCTTAGCGGGGGTAGTACCGGGGAGCTGTTTTTT.